This paragraph covers one T cell receptor beta chain sequence. This clonotype has ten or more counts. No antigen is known for it. One base away there is no much larger clone; base qualities are not given. In the germline V gene (reference sequence), CDR1 corresponds to LGHDT and CDR2 to YNNKEL. Reading from cysteine to phenylalanine, the CDR3 counts 18 amino acids. Left in the record is the CDR3 DNA by itself, 54 bases read in frame from the first base. V is pared back by 4 bases and J by 5 bases, with 26 bases lying between the germline termini. Library construction relied on PCR. Instrument on record: Illumina HiSeq 2500. To normalize quantification of the TCRbeta repertoire, the TCR libraries were built with molecular barcoding that relied on unique molecular identifiers. TCRdb reprocessing: public reads trimmed at Q25 with fastp, clones called with MiXCR, in-frame beta chains kept. All rows with the same CDR3 protein become a single entry with the most common DNA and genes. The sample contains 75,000 to 100,000 distinct CDR3 sequences, 7% to 10% of them found a single time. Approximately 7% of the sample rests with the top ten.

These data are taken from a study of T-cell reconstitution after alpha-beta-depleted transplantation in children (TCRdb year 2016). Describing the broader study: The study quantitatively tracked T-cell immune reconstitution after TCRalphabeta/CD19-depleted allogeneic hematopoietic cell transplantation in children using TCR repertoire profiling.

This chain joins TRBV3-1 to TRBJ2-5; the D gene cannot be named for sure. This sequence originates from a human donor who donated a stem cell graft to a child with congenital amegakaryocytic thrombocytopenia. Material: PBMCs from the stem cell graft donor, obtained from the stem cell graft. The CDR3 reads CASSPTLVLGSPLETQYF. The DNA sequence is TGTGCCAGCAGCCCAACGCTAGTTTTGGGCTCCCCCCTCGAGACCCAGTACTTC.